This passage covers 27 T cell receptor beta chains from one sample sequenced in a study of blood T cell repertoires in COVID-19. Using immunoSEQ multiplex PCR, the repertoire was profiled, and TCRdb retains in-frame clones only, with some absent. The repertoire holds around 70,000 clones, with around 87% as singletons. The sample consisted of peripheral blood. The receptor source for this set is an elderly woman with active or convalescent COVID-19.

V and J are TRBV2 and TRBJ2-5, with TRBD2 as a possible D gene (6 bases). Germline V CDR1 and CDR2: SNHLY, FYNNEI. The length of the CDR3 is 14 residues. V lost 2 bases, J lost 5 bases, and 12 bases lay in between. CDR3 coding DNA: TGTGCCAGCAGTGAATCCCCAGGGAGGGAGACCCAGTACTTC. This translates into CASSESPGRETQYF.

This clone came up a few times. The rearrangement uses TRBV28 and TRBJ1-6, with no clear D. The CDR3 covers 13 residues. V lost 0 bases, J lost 9 bases, and 6 bases lay in between. Germline-derived CDR1 and CDR2 are MDHEN and SYDVKM. In DNA, the CDR3 is TGTGCCAGCAGTTTATGGGCAGGTTCACCCCTCCACTTT. Translating it yields CASSLWAGSPLHF.

The V gene is TRBV5-1, the J gene TRBJ1-6, with 7 bases matching TRBD1. Trimming took 0 bases from V and 0 from J; bases not matched to a gene: 0. The CDR3 runs 16 residues. Germline V gene sequence: CDR1 SGHRS, CDR2 YFSETQ. The DNA for the CDR3 is TGCGCCAGCAGCTTGGAGGGGGCCTCCTATAATTCACCCCTCCACTTT. Protein sequence: CASSLEGASYNSPLHF.

CDR3 DNA: TGCGCCAGCAGCCAGGCGGGACAGGGGGTGAACACCGGGGAGCTGTTTTTT. Protein sequence: CASSQAGQGVNTGELFF. The rearrangement uses TRBV4-1 and TRBJ2-2, with 11 bases matching TRBD1. This CDR3 comprises 17 residues. Trimming removed 3 bases from V and 1 base from J; junction bases left unmatched: 4. CDR1 and CDR2 (germline): MGHRA, YSYEKL.

CDR3 region: CASRPRTGNTEAFF. Here the CDR3 DNA reads TGTGCCAGCAGGCCGAGGACAGGCAACACTGAAGCTTTCTTT. The chain joins TRBV6-5 to TRBJ1-1; 7 bases are shared with TRBD1. V lost 6 bases to trimming and J lost 2 bases; unmatched junction nucleotides: 6. The CDR3 runs 14 residues. Germline lookup yields CDR1 MNHEY and CDR2 SVGAGI.

This clone came up once. This chain connects TRBV4-1 to TRBJ2-5, with 10 bases matching TRBD2. The CDR3 extends over 15 amino acids. Per germline, CDR1 MGHRA and CDR2 YSYEKL. Losses at the gene ends were 6 bases for V and 2 bases for J; bases not matched to a gene: 6. The CDR3 DNA follows: TGCGCCAGCAGTCCTAGCGGGAGATCTCAAGAGACCCAGTACTTC. Encoded protein: CASSPSGRSQETQYF.

The chain couples TRBV24-1 to TRBJ2-1; 14 bases agree with TRBD2. CDR3 length: 19 amino acids. Trimming cost V 4 bases and J 4 bases; bases outside gene matches: 11. Germline loops: CDR1 KGHDR, CDR2 SFDVKD. CDR3 nucleotides: TGTGCCACCAGTGACCCGACTAGCGGGGGGGCGATGTCATACAATGAGCAGTTCTTC. Translating it yields CATSDPTSGGAMSYNEQFF.

A remark on this clone: The same CDR3 can be traced to other DNA sequences in this sample. The V and J genes are TRBV29-1 and TRBJ2-2; tentatively, D is TRBD1 (6 bases). The V gene lost 4 bases and the J gene lost 0 bases, with 9 bases spanning the gap. Germline assignment: CDR1 SQVTM and CDR2 ANQGSEA. The CDR3 contains 14 residues. The CDR3 sequence: CSVGGRSNTGELFF. In DNA form, the CDR3 reads TGCAGCGTTGGGGGGCGGTCGAACACCGGGGAGCTGTTTTTT.

The V call is TRBV9, the J call TRBJ2-7; 10 bases map to TRBD2. CDR1 SGDLS and CDR2 YYNGEE come from the germline V gene. The trim removed 3 bases at V and 4 bases at J, leaving 10 bases unmatched. The CDR3 is 16 amino acids. The DNA of the CDR3 is TGTGCCAGCAGCGAGGGTAGCGGGGGGATTATATACGAGCAGTACTTC. Encoded protein: CASSEGSGGIIYEQYF.

The J gene is TRBJ1-6, the V gene TRBV30; D not resolved. V was clipped by 4 bases and J by 0 bases, with 16 bases between them. The CDR3 totals 17 residues. Germline V gene data show CDR1 as GTSNPN and CDR2 as SVGIG (reference sequence). In nucleotides, the CDR3 is TGTGCCTGGATCCCTCGGGAGTTCAGCTCCTATAATTCACCCCTCCACTTT. Protein sequence: CAWIPREFSSYNSPLHF.

This clone was observed once. The chain recombines TRBV5-5 with TRBJ2-3; 8 bases map to TRBD2. Germline V gene lookup returns CDR1 SGHKS and CDR2 YYEKEE (reference sequence). CDR3 length equals 16 residues. V was clipped by 1 base and J by 2 bases; unmatched bases: 6. CDR3 DNA: TGTGCCAGCAGCTTGCCCCCAGCGGGGGACACAGATACGCAGTATTTT. This sequence encodes CASSLPPAGDTDTQYF.

The chain joins TRBV6-5 to TRBJ1-6, with no clear D. The CDR3 totals 15 residues. Deletions cut 1 base from V and 7 bases from J, with 11 bases between. Germline values: CDR1 MNHEY, CDR2 SVGAGI. CDR3 sequence reads: CASSYLGPGNSPLHF. CDR3 sequence (DNA): TGTGCCAGCAGTTACTTGGGTCCCGGGAATTCACCCCTCCACTTT.

The chain is built from TRBV3-1 (or the pseudogene TRBV3-2) and TRBJ2-5, with a possible D match to TRBD1 (6 bases). The CDR3 is 14 residues long. The V gene's germline CDR1 is LGHDT and CDR2 YNNKEL (reference sequence). With 8 bases removed from V and 2 bases from J, the gap between germline ends came to 15 bases. This CDR3 reads CASEGRDKQETQYF. Here the CDR3 DNA reads TGTGCCAGCGAGGGTCGGGACAAACAAGAGACCCAGTACTTC.

This clone was found once. The J gene is TRBJ1-1, the V gene TRBV2, with TRBD1 as a possible D gene (5 bases). Germline V gene sequence: CDR1 SNHLY, CDR2 FYNNEI. This CDR3 has 13 residues. V was clipped by 6 bases and J by 1 base, with 9 bases between them. CDR3 sequence reads: CASRWGPNTEAFF. In DNA, the CDR3 is TGTGCCAGCAGGTGGGGCCCGAACACTGAAGCTTTCTTT.

The V gene is TRBV10-3, the J gene TRBJ1-2, with TRBD1 matching over 8 bases. J lost 8 bases, V lost 6 bases, and 8 bases had no gene match. The CDR3 runs 13 residues. CDR1 and CDR2 (germline): ENHRY, SYGVKD. The chain's CDR3 is CAISLDRAMGYTF. CDR3 nucleotide sequence: TGTGCCATCAGCCTGGACAGGGCTATGGGCTACACCTTC.

This chain uses TRBV6-2 or TRBV6-3 with TRBJ1-1, with 7 bases aligning to TRBD1. The V segment lost 2 bases and the J segment 5 bases; nucleotides outside the gene matches: 5. Germline V lookup: CDR1 MNHEY, CDR2 SVGEGT. The CDR3 loop spans 14 amino acids. Written as DNA, the CDR3 is TGTGCCAGCAGTTACAGGGGGCAAGGTACTGAAGCTTTCTTT. It specifies CASSYRGQGTEAFF.

The chain is built from TRBV6-5 and TRBJ1-5; 12 nucleotides line up with TRBD1. Germline V lookup: CDR1 MNHEY, CDR2 SVGAGI. CDR3 size: 15 residues. J gave up 5 bases and V 5 bases, and 4 bases lay outside the gene matches. CDR3 DNA sequence: TGTGCCAGCAGTCGGGACAGGGGGCGCGATCAGCCCCAGCATTTT. Its translation: CASSRDRGRDQPQHF.

The chain links TRBV28 to TRBJ2-3; D is ambiguous. CDR1 MDHEN and CDR2 SYDVKM come from the germline V gene. This CDR3 region has 13 residues. V was cut by 2 bases and J by 7 bases, with 10 bases left in between. The CDR3 loop is CASSLNFRYTQYF. The DNA for the CDR3 is TGTGCCAGCAGTTTAAACTTTCGTTATACGCAGTATTTT.

The genes are TRBV7-8 and TRBJ2-2, with 7 bases matching TRBD2. Germline-derived CDR1 and CDR2 are SGHVS and FQNEAQ. This CDR3 spans 14 amino acids. V was clipped by 3 bases and J by 3 bases; unmatched bases: 1. The CDR3 loop reads CASSFAGDTGELFF. The CDR3 DNA is TGTGCCAGCAGCTTCGCGGGGGACACCGGGGAGCTGTTTTTT.

The DNA for the CDR3 is TGTGCCAGCAGCCTGGGGGGCTCCTACGAGCAGTACTTC. Translated: CASSLGGSYEQYF. The rearrangement uses TRBV3-1 (or the pseudogene TRBV3-2) and TRBJ2-7, with D tentatively TRBD2 (6 bases). CDR1 is LGHDT and CDR2 is YNNKEL in the germline V gene (reference sequence). The CDR3 spans 13 residues. V was trimmed by 4 bases and J by 0 bases, leaving 7 bases between them.

This sequence joins TRBV9 and TRBJ2-1, with TRBD2 identical over 11 bases. Losses at the gene ends were 0 bases for V and 3 bases for J; bases not matched to a gene: 5. CDR3 size: 17 residues. CDR1 is SGDLS, CDR2 YYNGEE, per germline. The CDR3 region has the DNA TGTGCCAGCAGCGTAGTTTGGGGGACTAGCGGCTACAATGAGCAGTTCTTC. It encodes CASSVVWGTSGYNEQFF.

The chain joins TRBV6-5 to TRBJ1-2, with a weak D call TRBD1 (6 bases). Germline lookup yields CDR1 MNHEY and CDR2 SVGAGI. The CDR3 extends over 12 amino acids. The V and J ends lost 4 bases and 8 bases respectively, with 11 bases between them. The CDR3: CASSLGTSGYTF. The CDR3 nucleotides are TGTGCCAGCAGTTTGGGGACATCGGGCTACACCTTC.

The J gene is TRBJ2-2, the V gene TRBV4-1; 15 bases align to TRBD2. Germline V gene lookup returns CDR1 MGHRA and CDR2 YSYEKL. There are 22 residues in the CDR3. The trim removed 2 bases at V and 4 bases at J, leaving 17 bases unmatched. CDR3 in amino acids: CASSQNPQGLGLAGGPTGELFF. The CDR3 DNA sequence: TGCGCCAGCAGCCAAAATCCCCAGGGGTTAGGACTAGCGGGGGGGCCCACCGGGGAGCTGTTTTTT.

This chain joins TRBV5-4 and TRBJ2-3; D possibly corresponds to TRBD1 (7 bases). The length of the CDR3 is 15 residues. Germline loops: CDR1 SGHNT, CDR2 YYREEE (reference sequence). V lost 4 bases and J lost 6, with 18 bases in between. The CDR3 is CASSPRRTGGDTQYF. The CDR3 bases are TGTGCCAGCAGCCCCCGCCGGACAGGAGGGGATACGCAGTATTTT.

The V gene is TRBV28, the J gene TRBJ1-3; 10 nucleotides align to TRBD1. CDR1 is MDHEN, CDR2 SYDVKM, per germline. The CDR3 consists of 16 residues. J was trimmed by 2 bases and V by 6 bases; bases with no gene match: 7. CDR3 DNA: TGTGCCAGCAGATTTGGAGGACAGGGGGCTGGAAACACCATATATTTT. Its translation is CASRFGGQGAGNTIYF.

V usage is TRBV15 and J usage is TRBJ1-4; no clear D. The CDR3 length is 15 residues. V gave up 0 bases and J gave up 4 bases, with 9 bases separating them. Germline CDR1 and CDR2: LNHNV and YYDKDF (reference sequence). CDR3 sequence reads: CATSRDQELNEKLFF. For the CDR3, the DNA is TGTGCCACCAGCAGAGATCAGGAACTTAATGAAAAACTGTTTTTT.

The V call is TRBV29-1, the J call TRBJ1-2; D possibly corresponds to TRBD1 (6 bases). The V and J ends lost 2 bases and 7 bases respectively, with 14 bases between them. The CDR3 sequence is 13 residues long. The germline V gene encodes CDR1 SQVTM and CDR2 ANQGSEA. The CDR3 is CSVEKTGRSGYTF. In nucleotides, the CDR3 is TGCAGCGTTGAAAAAACAGGGCGGAGTGGCTACACCTTC.